The 11 T cell receptor beta chains presented below share a single source sample, sequenced in a study of blood T cell repertoires in COVID-19. TCRdb's copy holds only in-frame clones and misses some; the assay was immunoSEQ multiplex PCR. The sample holds about 73,000 clones, 70% to 80% seen once. Sequenced sample: peripheral blood. The receptors were gathered from a man aged 70-80 years with COVID-19, enrolled during active disease.

This chain uses TRBV4-3 with TRBJ2-3; perhaps TRBD2 as D (6 bases). The germline V gene encodes CDR1 LGHNA and CDR2 YSLEER. The CDR3 is 14 residues long. V was clipped by 1 base and J by 5 bases, with 10 bases between them. The CDR3 loop reads CASSQAGAEDTQYF. In DNA form, the CDR3 reads TGCGCCAGCAGCCAAGCGGGAGCGGAAGATACGCAGTATTTT.

The chain couples TRBV30 to TRBJ1-5; 12 positions match TRBD1. The V gene end was trimmed by 0 bases and the J gene end by 5 bases; junction bases not matched to a gene: 5. CDR3 length: 16 amino acids. CDR1 is GTSNPN and CDR2 is SVGIG in the germline V gene (reference sequence). The CDR3 loop is CAWSVGTGGADQPQHF. The CDR3 DNA follows: TGTGCCTGGAGTGTCGGGACAGGGGGCGCGGATCAGCCCCAGCATTTT. The full variable domain, in which reference TRBV30 and TRBJ1-5 provide the parts outside the CDR3, is SQTIHQWPATLVQPVGSPLSLECTVEGTSNPNLYWYRQAAGRGLQLLFYSVGIGQISSEVPQNLSASRPQDRQFILSSKKLLLSDSGFYLCAWSVGTGGADQPQHFGDGTRLSIL.

V usage is TRBV14 and J usage is TRBJ1-2, with TRBD1 matching over 10 bases. Per the germline V gene, CDR1 is SGHDN and CDR2 is FVKESK. The CDR3 is made up of 15 amino acids. The ends lost 0 bases at V and 6 bases at J; junction bases unmatched: 4. DNA of the CDR3: TGTGCCAGCAGCCAAGATAGACAGGGGGCGAATGGCTACACCTTC. It is translated as CASSQDRQGANGYTF.

A few counts support this clone. V and J are TRBV30 and TRBJ1-2, with D perhaps TRBD1 (6 bases). V shed 4 bases and J shed 4 bases, with 19 bases lying between them. The V gene's germline CDR1 is GTSNPN and CDR2 SVGIG (reference sequence). CDR3 length equals 15 residues. In nucleotides, the CDR3 is TGTGCCTGGAATCTGGGGGCGACCCCCCTCTATGGCTACACCTTC. Residues: CAWNLGATPLYGYTF.

This rearrangement joins TRBV5-4 to TRBJ2-1; the D gene is possibly TRBD2 (6 bases). Trimming took off 5 bases at V and 5 bases at J, with 20 bases between the two ends. Germline V gives CDR1 SGHNT, CDR2 YYREEE (reference sequence). The CDR3 has 16 residues. CDR3 sequence reads: CASRGPRTNTNNEQFF. The CDR3 DNA sequence: TGTGCCAGCAGAGGTCCAAGGACTAACACAAACAATGAGCAGTTCTTC.

The V gene is TRBV24-1, the J gene TRBJ2-1, with TRBD1 matching 8 bases. Germline CDR1 reads KGHDR; CDR2 reads SFDVKD. Unmatched junction bases numbered 8, after V lost 6 bases and J lost 5 bases. CDR3 length: 15 amino acids. The CDR3, as DNA: TGTGCCACCAGTCGACAGGGGCCATCCAACAATGAGCAGTTCTTC. It specifies CATSRQGPSNNEQFF.

In this sample, this clone turned up a few times. The V gene is TRBV2, the J gene TRBJ1-2; no clear D. V lost 6 bases and J 2 bases, leaving 7 bases between the germline ends. The germline gives CDR1 SNHLY, CDR2 FYNNEI. The CDR3 sequence is 12 residues long. The CDR3 sequence is CASRSPNYGYTF. DNA for the CDR3: TGTGCCAGCAGGAGCCCCAACTATGGCTACACCTTC. The entire variable domain, with the rest obtained from reference TRBV2 and TRBJ1-2, is as follows: EPEVTQTPSHQVTQMGQEVILRCVPISNHLYFYWYRQILGQKVEFLVSFYNNEISEKSEIFDDQFSVERPDGSNFTLKIRSTKLEDSAMYFCASRSPNYGYTFGSGTRLTVV.

This clone was counted once. V usage is TRBV18 and J usage is TRBJ1-1, with 8 bases lining up with TRBD1. V shed 3 bases, J shed 5 bases, and the junction held 8 bases outside the gene matches. The CDR3 contains 15 residues. In germline, CDR1 is KGHSH, CDR2 LQKENI. The CDR3 sequence: CASSPSQGASTEAFF. CDR3 nucleotides: TGTGCCAGCTCACCCTCCCAGGGGGCGAGTACTGAAGCTTTCTTT.

The chain combines TRBV19 with TRBJ2-7, with D maybe TRBD1 (5 bases). CDR1 and CDR2 from the germline V gene are LNHDA and SQIVND (reference sequence). Trimming shortened V by 2 bases and J by 5 bases, and 13 bases separated the two germline ends. The CDR3 is made up of 14 amino acids. DNA of the CDR3: TGTGCCAGTAGTATATCGTGGCAGGGTCACGAGCAGTACTTC. This sequence encodes CASSISWQGHEQYF.

This clone has a handful of counts. J is TRBJ2-4 and V is TRBV6-2 or TRBV6-3; TRBD2 matches at 7 bases. CDR1 is MNHEY, CDR2 SVGEGT, per germline. CDR3 size: 13 residues. The V gene end was trimmed by 5 bases and the J gene end by 8 bases; junction bases not matched to a gene: 6. This CDR3 reads CASSLAGRDIQYF. The CDR3 bases are TGTGCCAGCAGTCTGGCAGGGAGGGACATTCAGTACTTC.

This clone has more than one count but fewer than ten. The V call is TRBV7-2, the J call TRBJ2-7; possible D gene TRBD2, 6 bases. With 2 bases removed from V and 7 bases from J, the gap between germline ends came to 21 bases. Germline V CDR1 and CDR2: SGHTA, FQGNSA. The CDR3 totals 16 residues. CDR3: CASSLFGGGAAWEQYF. The CDR3 DNA is TGTGCCAGCAGCTTATTTGGAGGCGGGGCCGCCTGGGAGCAGTACTTC.